A selection of T cell receptor beta chains follows, all from one sample in a study of T cell repertoires in cytomegalovirus infection. Their antigens are not known. TCRdb used MiXCR to reprocess the reads, holding one entry per CDR3 protein. The table lists 600,000 to 700,000 distinct CDR3 sequences, around 30% of them singletons, with roughly 20% in the top ten. Sequenced here: cultured PBMCs, sampled from culture after CMV antigen stimulation. The source is a human donor in good health (CMV status not recorded). Some clones in this sample may be carry-over from other donors' samples. The CDR3 runs from the conserved cysteine through the conserved F or W. Each record gives: D gene, clone size, V gene, J gene, CDR3 protein, CDR3 DNA. D genes are given only for firm matches. Clone size is not always given. Where it is, it says once, few, many or a class for expanded clones.

D gene: TRBD2
clone size: few
V gene: TRBV7-6
J gene: TRBJ2-1
CDR3 protein: CASSSTGTSEDEQFF
CDR3 DNA: TGTGCCAGCAGCTCGACCGGGACTAGCGAGGATGAGCAGTTCTTC

D gene: -
clone size: -
V gene: TRBV10-3
J gene: TRBJ2-2
CDR3 protein: CAISGGQWGTGELFF
CDR3 DNA: TGTGCCATCAGTGGAGGACAGTGGGGAACCGGGGAGCTGTTTTTT

D gene: -
clone size: -
V gene: TRBV20-1
J gene: TRBJ2-2
CDR3 protein: CSASPRARTGELFF
CDR3 DNA: TGCAGTGCTTCTCCGAGGGCGAGGACCGGGGAGCTGTTTTTT

D gene: -
clone size: -
V gene: TRBV2
J gene: TRBJ2-1
CDR3 protein: CASHLDFEQFF
CDR3 DNA: TGTGCCAGCCACTTGGATTTTGAGCAGTTCTTC

D gene: TRBD2
clone size: -
V gene: TRBV4-2
J gene: TRBJ2-3
CDR3 protein: CASSQDLRGGLDTQYF
CDR3 DNA: TGTGCCAGCAGCCAAGACCTCCGCGGGGGACTTGATACGCAGTATTTT

D gene: -
clone size: -
V gene: TRBV28
J gene: TRBJ2-7
CDR3 protein: CASRRTGGLEEQYF
CDR3 DNA: TGTGCCAGCAGGAGGACGGGGGGCCTCGAGGAGCAGTACTTC

D gene: -
clone size: -
V gene: TRBV28
J gene: TRBJ1-2
CDR3 protein: CASREGRTSYGYTF
CDR3 DNA: TGTGCCAGCCGGGAGGGCAGAACCTCCTATGGCTACACCTTC

D gene: -
clone size: many
V gene: TRBV7-2
J gene: TRBJ2-2
CDR3 protein: CASSLRAGNTGELFF
CDR3 DNA: TGTGCCAGCAGTTTACGGGCCGGCAACACCGGGGAGCTGTTTTTT

D gene: -
clone size: -
V gene: TRBV19
J gene: TRBJ1-2
CDR3 protein: CASARAPNYGYTF
CDR3 DNA: TGTGCCAGTGCGCGGGCGCCTAACTATGGCTACACCTTC

D gene: TRBD2
clone size: few
V gene: TRBV20-1
J gene: TRBJ2-7
CDR3 protein: CSAKASGRQSSSDEQYF
CDR3 DNA: TGCAGTGCTAAGGCTAGCGGGAGACAGAGTTCGTCCGACGAGCAGTACTTC

D gene: TRBD1
clone size: few
V gene: TRBV20-1
J gene: TRBJ2-3
CDR3 protein: CSAKTGTGGTDTQYF
CDR3 DNA: TGCAGTGCAAAAACTGGGACAGGTGGAACAGATACGCAGTATTTT

D gene: -
clone size: -
V gene: TRBV11-2
J gene: TRBJ2-3
CDR3 protein: CASSLARGPDTQYF
CDR3 DNA: TGTGCCAGCAGCTTAGCTCGGGGCCCAGATACGCAGTATTTT

D gene: -
clone size: -
V gene: TRBV7-6
J gene: TRBJ2-1
CDR3 protein: CASSARTPADNEQFF
CDR3 DNA: TGTGCCAGCAGCGCAAGGACCCCCGCAGACAATGAGCAGTTCTTC

D gene: -
clone size: -
V gene: TRBV5-4
J gene: TRBJ2-7
CDR3 protein: CASSLQGIREQYF
CDR3 DNA: TGTGCCAGCAGCTTGCAAGGAATTCGGGAGCAGTACTTC